The source of this T cell receptor (beta chain) is a study of sequential checkpoint blockade in melanoma. Study summary: First-line arms were nivolumab then ipilimumab, or the reverse, randomized 1:1. Each arm's sequence ended with maintenance nivolumab.

Clones were read by immunoSEQ multiplex PCR, and TCRdb kept only the in-frame ones, dropping some. The sample has 35,000 to 40,000 clones; 75% to 90% are singletons. Stated treatment: randomized to nivolumab then ipilimumab (arm A) or the reverse (arm B). From thawed PBMCs, live CD3+CD8+ cells negative for CD19 and CD56 were sorted. This CDR3 comprises 13 residues. Deletions cut 5 bases from V and 7 bases from J, with 15 bases between. Germline CDR1 SGHAT, CDR2 FQDESV (reference sequence). The specimen comprised CD8+ T cells sorted from blood (inferred from file names), sampled from a patient given nivolumab and ipilimumab in sequence. V and J are TRBV11-1 and TRBJ2-7, with a weak D call TRBD2 (5 bases). This sequence originates from a human donor with melanoma. The CDR3 bases are TGTGCCAGCAGCCTTAGTGGGGAGCGGGAGCAGTACGTC. The encoded protein is CASSLSGEREQYV.